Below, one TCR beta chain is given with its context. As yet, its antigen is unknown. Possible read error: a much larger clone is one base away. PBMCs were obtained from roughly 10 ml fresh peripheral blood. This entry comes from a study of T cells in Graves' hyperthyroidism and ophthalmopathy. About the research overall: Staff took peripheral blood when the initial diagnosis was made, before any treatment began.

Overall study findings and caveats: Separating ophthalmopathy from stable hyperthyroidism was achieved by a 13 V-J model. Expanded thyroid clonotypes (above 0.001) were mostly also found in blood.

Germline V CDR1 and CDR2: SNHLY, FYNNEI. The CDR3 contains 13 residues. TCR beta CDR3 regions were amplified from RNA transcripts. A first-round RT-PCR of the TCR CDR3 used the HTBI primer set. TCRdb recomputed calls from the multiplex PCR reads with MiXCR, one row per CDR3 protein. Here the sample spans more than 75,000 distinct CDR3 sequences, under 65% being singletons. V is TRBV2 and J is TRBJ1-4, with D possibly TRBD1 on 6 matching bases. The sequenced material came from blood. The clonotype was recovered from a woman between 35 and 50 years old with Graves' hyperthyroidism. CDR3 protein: CASSLPGAEKPFF. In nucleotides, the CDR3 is TGTGCCAGCAGTTTGCCAGGGGCAGAAAAACCGTTTTTT.